The clone carrying this TCR beta chain was found once. Antigen unknown. This sample stems from a study of identifying expanded T cells in peripheral blood. Findings of the study overall: Differentially abundant clones: around 1.2 between replicates, around 17 at roughly 2 weeks, over 18 at four. Approximately two-week clone count variance significantly increased as total template count grew.

During the collection period, no donor immune events like infections were recorded. Produced via immunoSEQ multiplex PCR; TCRdb's table is partial and in-frame only. The sample holds around 120,000 clones, roughly 82% seen once. The sequence came from a person aged 18 to 75 in good health. The source material was blood.

CDR3 nucleotides: TGTGCCAGCAGCTTAGGCCCATCTTTTCAGGGGGCTATGAACACTGAAGCTTTCTTT. Amino acid sequence: CASSLGPSFQGAMNTEAFF. The chain is built from TRBV13 and TRBJ1-1; 8 bases are shared with TRBD1. CDR1 is PRHDT, CDR2 FYEKMQ, per germline (reference sequence). Germline trimming cut 0 bases from V and 0 bases from J; bases unmatched to any gene: 12. The CDR3 sequence is 19 residues long. The full variable domain, rest sourced from reference TRBV13 and TRBJ1-1, is AAGVIQSPRHLIKEKRETATLKCYPIPRHDTVYWYQQGPGQDPQFLISFYEKMQSDKGSIPDRFSAQQFSDYHSELNMSSLELGDSALYFCASSLGPSFQGAMNTEAFFGQGTRLTVV.